This T cell receptor (beta chain) was captured in a study of CD8+CD57+ T cells in acquired aplastic anemia. Findings of the study overall: Patient and control CD8+ Simpson's diversity was not significantly different.

Germline-derived CDR1 and CDR2 are MNHNS and SASEGT. This CDR3 has 13 amino acids. The ends were cut back, 8 bases at V and 2 bases at J, with 12 bases in the middle. As regards this clonotype: Antigen unknown. One base away lies a much larger clone, so this may be a sequencing read error.

CD8+CD57+ cell expansion had been shown by flow cytometry in patients chosen for sequencing. Patients were treatment-naive when blood was sampled. Using genomic DNA as the template, TCR beta VDJ and CDR3 profiling was carried out. TCRdb reprocessed the reads with MiXCR, giving one entry per CDR3 protein. The sample holds 100,000 to 150,000 distinct CDR3 sequences; about 40% are singletons and the top ten take over 2%. This chain uses TRBV6-1 with TRBJ1-1, with D unclear. Sequencing was done on a sample of sorted CD4+, CD8+, or CD8+CD57+ T cells (not recorded which) from PBMCs. The receptor was isolated from a human donor with aplastic anemia. The CDR3: CASGQTENTEAFF. The CDR3 nucleotides are TGTGCCAGCGGGCAAACAGAAAACACTGAAGCTTTCTTT.